These 18 T cell receptor beta chains were sequenced from one sample in a study of blood T cell repertoires in COVID-19. Assay used: immunoSEQ multiplex PCR; TCRdb lists only in-frame clones, some missing. The sample yields 150,000 to 200,000 clones, under 85% seen once. The sequenced sample was peripheral blood. Receptor source: a man between 65 and 85 years old with acute or convalescent COVID-19.

The chain is built from TRBV11-3 and TRBJ2-7; TRBD2 agrees at 10 bases. The germline gives CDR1 SGHNT, CDR2 YENEEA. The CDR3 loop spans 15 amino acids. Trimming removed 4 bases from V and 1 base from J; junction bases left unmatched: 4. In DNA, the CDR3 is TGTGCCAGCAGCTGGGGACTAGCGAGATCCTACGAGCAGTACTTC. Protein: CASSWGLARSYEQYF. The variable domain in full, completed from reference TRBV11-3 and TRBJ2-7, reads EAGVVQSPRYKIIEKKQPVAFWCNPISGHNTLYWYLQNLGQGPELLIRYENEEAVDDSQLPKDRFSAERLKGVDSTLKIQPAELGDSAVYLCASSWGLARSYEQYFGPGTRLTVT.

This chain joins TRBV7-2 and TRBJ2-3; TRBD2 matches 8 bases. V dropped 1 base and J dropped 4; count of bases not matched to a gene: 4. CDR3 length: 15 residues. Germline CDR1 reads SGHTA; CDR2 reads FQGNSA. CDR3 residues: CASSLDGGASDTQYF. The CDR3, as DNA: TGTGCCAGCAGCTTAGACGGGGGGGCATCAGATACGCAGTATTTT. Filled out from reference TRBV7-2 and TRBJ2-3, the complete variable domain reads GAGVSQSPSNKVTEKGKDVELRCDPISGHTALYWYRQSLGQGLEFLIYFQGNSAPDKSGLPSDRFSAERTGGSVSTLTIQRTQQEDSAVYLCASSLDGGASDTQYFGPGTRLTVL.

The chain recombines TRBV28 with TRBJ2-5; 7 nucleotides line up with TRBD2. CDR1 is MDHEN and CDR2 is SYDVKM in the germline V gene. Trimming took 5 bases from V and 7 from J; bases not matched to a gene: 16. The CDR3 spans 16 residues. The CDR3 nucleotides are TGTGCCAGCAGTCCCCCGGGGTCATTCACGGGGGGGACCCAGTACTTC. This sequence encodes CASSPPGSFTGGTQYF.

To note about this clone: Within the sample, other DNA sequences also encode this same CDR3. This sequence joins TRBV9 and TRBJ2-1; tentatively, D is TRBD2 (6 bases). The CDR3 is 15 amino acids. The germline CDR1 and CDR2 sequences are SGDLS and YYNGEE. V was shortened by 0 bases and J by 3 bases, with 10 bases between the two germline ends. CDR3: CASSVDPGDYNEQFF. The CDR3 DNA is TGTGCCAGCAGCGTAGATCCGGGGGACTACAATGAGCAGTTCTTC.

The count of this clone is one. The genes are TRBV9 and TRBJ1-1, with D hard to call. CDR3 length: 15 residues. Per the germline V gene, CDR1 is SGDLS and CDR2 is YYNGEE. The germline V and J ends were trimmed by 3 bases and 0 bases, with 12 bases remaining between them. The CDR3 coding sequence is TGTGCCAGCAGCGCCACAACGTCCATGAACACTGAAGCTTTCTTT. Amino acids: CASSATTSMNTEAFF.

The chain joins TRBV7-9 to TRBJ2-1; D might be TRBD1 (6 bases). This CDR3 is 12 amino acids long. Germline-derived CDR1 and CDR2 are SEHNR and FQNEAQ (reference sequence). Between the trimmed V and J ends, which lost 5 bases and 7 bases, there was a span of 9 bases. CDR3: CASSPDSNEQFF. In nucleotides, the CDR3 is TGTGCCAGCAGCCCGGACAGTAATGAGCAGTTCTTC.

The J gene is TRBJ2-7, the V gene TRBV9, with 12 bases identical to TRBD2. Germline-derived CDR1 and CDR2 are SGDLS and YYNGEE. The CDR3 has 16 residues. J was trimmed by 4 bases and V by 4 bases; bases with no gene match: 9. In DNA form, the CDR3 reads TGTGCCAGCAGCCCCGACGGACTAGCGGGAAGGTACGAGCAGTACTTC. It encodes CASSPDGLAGRYEQYF.

V gene TRBV18 combines with J gene TRBJ2-1; perhaps TRBD2 as D (5 bases). The V end was cut by 3 bases, the J end by 0 bases, with 9 bases between. The CDR3 contains 15 residues. The germline gives CDR1 KGHSH, CDR2 LQKENI. This CDR3 reads CASSPPLGSYNEQFF. The CDR3 DNA is TGTGCCAGCTCACCCCCACTAGGCTCCTACAATGAGCAGTTCTTC.

The chain combines TRBV10-3 with TRBJ1-2; D not resolved. Between the trimmed V and J ends, which lost 2 bases and 3 bases, there was a span of 10 bases. Germline values: CDR1 ENHRY, CDR2 SYGVKD. CDR3 size: 14 residues. The CDR3 is CAISETVSDYGYTF. Written as DNA, the CDR3 is TGTGCCATCAGTGAGACAGTGAGTGACTATGGCTACACCTTC.

J is TRBJ2-3 and V is TRBV7-6; TRBD1 matches at 7 bases. Germline V gives CDR1 SGHVS, CDR2 FNYEAQ. V gave up 1 base and J gave up 1 base; unmatched junction bases: 2. There are 15 residues in the CDR3. This CDR3 is CASSLVDRGTDTQYF. CDR3 nucleotides: TGTGCCAGCAGCTTAGTAGACAGGGGCACAGATACGCAGTATTTT. Variable domain in full (rest from reference TRBV7-6 and TRBJ2-3): GAGVSQSPRYKVTKRGQDVALRCDPISGHVSLYWYRQALGQGPEFLTYFNYEAQQDKSGLPNDRFSAERPEGSISTLTIQRTEQRDSAMYRCASSLVDRGTDTQYFGPGTRLTVL.

J is TRBJ1-2 and V is TRBV4-1, with D perhaps TRBD1 (5 bases). CDR1 MGHRA and CDR2 YSYEKL come from the germline V gene. Trimming cost V 0 bases and J 4 bases, with 30 bases left between them. The CDR3 has 21 residues. In nucleotides, the CDR3 is TGCGCCAGCAGCCAAGAAAGGGGTGGAACGGCAGGTGTCGGTGGGTCCTATGGCTACACCTTC. It encodes CASSQERGGTAGVGGSYGYTF.

The V call is TRBV12-3 or TRBV12-4, the J call TRBJ1-2; 9 nucleotides match TRBD1. This CDR3 comprises 13 residues. Unmatched junction bases numbered 7, after V lost 6 bases and J lost 8 bases. The CDR3 loop is CASSRTGGDGYTF. DNA for the CDR3: TGTGCCAGCAGCCGTACAGGGGGCGACGGCTACACCTTC.

The chain links TRBV6-5 to TRBJ2-3, with 7 positions matching TRBD2. Germline trimming cut 11 bases from V and 1 base from J; bases unmatched to any gene: 6. Germline lookup yields CDR1 MNHEY and CDR2 SVGAGI. This CDR3 has 13 amino acids. In nucleotides, the CDR3 is TGTGCCGGGGGGGGAAAAGGCACAGATACGCAGTATTTT. Protein product: CAGGGKGTDTQYF.

This clone occurred a few times. The J gene is TRBJ2-1, the V gene TRBV28; 9 bases align to TRBD2. The ends lost 6 bases at V and 0 bases at J; junction bases unmatched: 6. The germline gives CDR1 MDHEN, CDR2 SYDVKM. The CDR3 is 16 residues long. The CDR3 here is CASSVWRGGSYNEQFF. CDR3 DNA sequence: TGTGCCAGCAGCGTATGGCGGGGGGGCTCCTACAATGAGCAGTTCTTC. The whole variable domain, remainder taken from reference TRBV28 and TRBJ2-1, is DVKVTQSSRYLVKRTGEKVFLECVQDMDHENMFWYRQDPGLGLRLIYFSYDVKMKEKGDIPEGYSVSREKKERFSLILESASTNQTSMYLCASSVWRGGSYNEQFFGPGTRLTVL.

The chain combines TRBV2 with TRBJ2-2; maybe TRBD2 (5 bases). The CDR3 covers 14 residues. The ends were cut back, 4 bases at V and 1 base at J, with 7 bases in the middle. Germline CDR1 SNHLY, CDR2 FYNNEI. In nucleotides, the CDR3 is TGTGCCAGCAGTGGCCGGGGGAACACCGGGGAGCTGTTTTTT. Protein: CASSGRGNTGELFF.

V gene TRBV10-3 combines with J gene TRBJ1-2, with D maybe TRBD1 (6 bases). Trimming removed 5 bases at V and 2 bases at J, with 9 bases between. The CDR3 loop spans 13 amino acids. Germline CDR1 is ENHRY and CDR2 is SYGVKD. The CDR3 region is CAISLQGNYGYTF. The CDR3 DNA sequence: TGTGCCATCAGTCTACAGGGCAACTATGGCTACACCTTC.

This chain links TRBV6-6 with TRBJ2-2; 9 bases line up with TRBD2. The CDR3 is made up of 14 amino acids. With V trimmed by 8 bases and J by 6 bases, 7 bases remained unmatched. Per germline, CDR1 MNHNY and CDR2 SVGAGI (reference sequence). Here the CDR3 reads CASGAGGQAGELFF. In nucleotides, the CDR3 is TGTGCCAGCGGGGCGGGAGGGCAGGCCGGGGAGCTGTTTTTT.

V usage is TRBV5-1 and J usage is TRBJ1-1; 9 bases match TRBD1. Germline V lookup: CDR1 SGHRS, CDR2 YFSETQ. The V gene end was trimmed by 4 bases and the J gene end by 10 bases; junction bases not matched to a gene: 14. The CDR3 loop spans 15 amino acids. The CDR3 protein is CASSPGGQGDPRAFF. In nucleotides, the CDR3 is TGCGCCAGCAGCCCGGGGGGACAGGGAGATCCCAGAGCTTTCTTT.